This TCR beta chain was recovered during a study of blood T cell repertoires in COVID-19. Study at large: Sites across the United States, Italy and Spain contributed samples from acute and convalescent COVID-19. The cDNA or gDNA used as material had been derived from T cells, B-cell-depleted T cells, or PBMCs.

This CDR3 region has 17 residues. With V trimmed by 4 bases and J by 4 bases, 13 bases remained unmatched. Germline loops: CDR1 SGHDT, CDR2 YYEEEE. In the authors' workflow: The assay estimated nucleated cells by amplifying reference gene primers. Repertoires were generated with immunoSEQ multiplex PCR, while TCRdb's copy carries only in-frame clones and drops some. Clone size and the V and J calls come from that table; the DNA yielded D and trimming. Altogether roughly 260,000 clones are present, about 87% being singletons, with the ten largest covering about 4.1%. The receptor's source is a man aged 55 to 69 who had recovered from COVID-19. The rearrangement uses TRBV5-6 and TRBJ2-2; TRBD2 agrees at 7 bases. Sample: peripheral blood. CDR3 nucleotide sequence: TGTGCCAGCAGCAAACCGGGGCTAGCGGCGACCACCGGGGAGCTGTTTTTT. Its translation: CASSKPGLAATTGELFF.